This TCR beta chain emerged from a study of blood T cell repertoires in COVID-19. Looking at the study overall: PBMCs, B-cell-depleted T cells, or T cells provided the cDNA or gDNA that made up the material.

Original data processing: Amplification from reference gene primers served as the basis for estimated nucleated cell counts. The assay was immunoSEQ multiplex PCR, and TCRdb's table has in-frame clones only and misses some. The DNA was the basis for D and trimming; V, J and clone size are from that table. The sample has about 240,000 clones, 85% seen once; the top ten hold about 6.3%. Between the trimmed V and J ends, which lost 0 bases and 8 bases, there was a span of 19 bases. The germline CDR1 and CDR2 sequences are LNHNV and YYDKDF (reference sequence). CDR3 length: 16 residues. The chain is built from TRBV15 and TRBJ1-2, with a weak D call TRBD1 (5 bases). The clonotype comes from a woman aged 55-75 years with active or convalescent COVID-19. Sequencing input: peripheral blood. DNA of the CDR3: TGTGCCACCAGCAGAGATCGAGCATTCCAGGGAGGCGGCTACACCTTC. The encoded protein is CATSRDRAFQGGGYTF.